Sequencing of this TCR beta chain was carried out in a study of blood T cell repertoires in COVID-19. At the level of the study: Some COVID-19 samples were acute and others convalescent; all came from the United States, Italy and Spain. PBMCs, B-cell-depleted T cells, or T cells were the source of the cDNA or gDNA that made up the material.

This CDR3 spans 17 amino acids. With 1 base removed from V and 5 bases from J, the gap between germline ends came to 20 bases. Per germline, CDR1 MNHNS and CDR2 SASEGT. As handled by the study authors: Estimated nucleated cell counts came from reference gene primer amplification. Only in-frame clones appear in the TCRdb table, and some are missing; sequencing was by immunoSEQ multiplex PCR. That table gives V, J and clone size, and the DNA gave D and trimming. Of roughly 74,000 clones in the sample, around 90% were seen once. The receptor was isolated from an elderly woman with active or convalescent COVID-19. The V and J genes are TRBV6-1 and TRBJ1-2, with D perhaps TRBD1 (5 bases). Sequencing used peripheral blood. The CDR3 nucleotides read TGTGCCAGCAGTGAAGAAATTGGCAGGGCATTTGGTTATGGCTACACCTTC. This encodes CASSEEIGRAFGYGYTF.